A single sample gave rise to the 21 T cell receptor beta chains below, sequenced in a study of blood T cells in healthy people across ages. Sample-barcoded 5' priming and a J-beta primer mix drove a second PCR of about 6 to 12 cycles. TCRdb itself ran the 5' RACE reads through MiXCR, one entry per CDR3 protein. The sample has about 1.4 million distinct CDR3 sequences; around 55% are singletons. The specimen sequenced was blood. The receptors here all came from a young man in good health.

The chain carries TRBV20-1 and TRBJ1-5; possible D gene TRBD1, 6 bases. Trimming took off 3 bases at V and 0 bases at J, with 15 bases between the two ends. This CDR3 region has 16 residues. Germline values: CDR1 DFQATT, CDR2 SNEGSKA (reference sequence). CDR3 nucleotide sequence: TGCAGTGCTAGGGTTCAGGGGCAGAGTAGCAATCAGCCCCAGCATTTT. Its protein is CSARVQGQSSNQPQHF.

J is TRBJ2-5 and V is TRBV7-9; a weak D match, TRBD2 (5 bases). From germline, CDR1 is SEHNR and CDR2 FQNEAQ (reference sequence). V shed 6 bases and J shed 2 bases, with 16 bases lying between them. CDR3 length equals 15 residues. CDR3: CASSFGESPQETQYF. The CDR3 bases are TGTGCCAGCAGTTTCGGGGAGTCTCCGCAAGAGACCCAGTACTTC.

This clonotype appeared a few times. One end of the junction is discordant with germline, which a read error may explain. This chain's CDR3 is CASSQVPDLFYAQYF. CDR3 in DNA: TGCGCCAGCAGCCAAGTCCCGGATCTGTTCTACGCGCAGTACTTC. The chain has TRBV4-3 and TRBJ2-7; the D is unclear. The CDR3 spans 15 residues. Per germline, CDR1 LGHNA and CDR2 YSLEER.

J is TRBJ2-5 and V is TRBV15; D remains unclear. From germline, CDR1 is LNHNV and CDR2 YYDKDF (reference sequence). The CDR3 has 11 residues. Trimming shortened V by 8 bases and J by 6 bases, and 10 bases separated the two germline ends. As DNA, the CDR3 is TGTGCCACCTCGGAATCTCAGACCCAGTACTTC. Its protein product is CATSESQTQYF.

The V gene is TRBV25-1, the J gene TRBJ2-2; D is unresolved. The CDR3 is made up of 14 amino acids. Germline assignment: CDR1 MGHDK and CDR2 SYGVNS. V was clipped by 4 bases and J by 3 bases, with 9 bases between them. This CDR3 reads CASSASDDTGELFF. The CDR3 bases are TGTGCCAGCAGTGCGTCCGACGACACCGGGGAGCTGTTTTTT.

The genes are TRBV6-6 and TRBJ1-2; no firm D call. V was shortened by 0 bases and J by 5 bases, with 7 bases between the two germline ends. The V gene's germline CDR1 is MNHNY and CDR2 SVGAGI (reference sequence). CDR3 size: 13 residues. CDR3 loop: CASSYSSIYGYTF. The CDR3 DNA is TGTGCCAGCAGTTACTCGAGCATTTATGGCTACACCTTC.

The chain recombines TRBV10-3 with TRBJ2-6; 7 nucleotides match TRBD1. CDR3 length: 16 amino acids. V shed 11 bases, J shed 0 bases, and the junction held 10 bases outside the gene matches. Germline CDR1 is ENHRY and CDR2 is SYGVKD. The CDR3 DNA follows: TGTGCCTCCGTGGGGACAGAGCACTCTGGGGCCAACGTCCTGACTTTC. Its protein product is CASVGTEHSGANVLTF.

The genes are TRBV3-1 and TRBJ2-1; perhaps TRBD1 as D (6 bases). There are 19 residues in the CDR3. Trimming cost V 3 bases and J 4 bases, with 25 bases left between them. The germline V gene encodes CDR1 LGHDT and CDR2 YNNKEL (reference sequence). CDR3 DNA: TGTGCCAGCAGCCATGGAGGTTTATTGGGACAACGAGGGTACAATGAGCAGTTCTTC. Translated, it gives CASSHGGLLGQRGYNEQFF.

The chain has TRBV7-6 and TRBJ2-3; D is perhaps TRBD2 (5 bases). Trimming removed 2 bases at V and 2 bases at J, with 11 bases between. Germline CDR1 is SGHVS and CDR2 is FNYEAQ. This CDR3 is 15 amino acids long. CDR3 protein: CASSLNDYFTDTQYF. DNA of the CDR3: TGTGCCAGCAGCTTAAACGACTATTTCACAGATACGCAGTATTTT.

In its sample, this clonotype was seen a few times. The DNA for the CDR3 is TGCAGTGCTAGAGAACTGACTAGCGGGAGGGCAGAGACCCAGTACTTC. Its protein product is CSARELTSGRAETQYF. The chain combines TRBV20-1 with TRBJ2-5; 14 bases map to TRBD2. The CDR3 contains 16 residues. The V gene's germline CDR1 is DFQATT and CDR2 SNEGSKA (reference sequence). V shed 0 bases, J shed 4 bases, and the junction held 4 bases outside the gene matches.

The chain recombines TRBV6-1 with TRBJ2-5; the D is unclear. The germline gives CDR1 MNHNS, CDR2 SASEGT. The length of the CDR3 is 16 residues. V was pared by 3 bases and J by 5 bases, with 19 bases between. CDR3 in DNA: TGTGCCAGCAGTGATCTAGACAAGTTCCTGGGGGAGACCCAGTACTTC. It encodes CASSDLDKFLGETQYF.

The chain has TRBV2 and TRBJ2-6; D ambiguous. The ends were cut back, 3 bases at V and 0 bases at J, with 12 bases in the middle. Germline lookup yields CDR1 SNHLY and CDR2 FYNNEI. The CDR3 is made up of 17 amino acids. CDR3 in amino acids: CASSEGTGLSGANVLTF. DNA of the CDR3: TGTGCCAGCAGTGAGGGCACGGGCCTCTCTGGGGCCAACGTCCTGACTTTC.

CDR3 DNA: TGTGCCAGCAGCTTCGGTAGGACTGAAGCTTTCTTT. Its protein product is CASSFGRTEAFF. The chain carries TRBV13 and TRBJ1-1; D gene unclear. Trimming stripped 3 bases from V and 5 bases from J, with 7 bases between. The CDR3 length is 12 residues. Germline values: CDR1 PRHDT, CDR2 FYEKMQ (reference sequence).

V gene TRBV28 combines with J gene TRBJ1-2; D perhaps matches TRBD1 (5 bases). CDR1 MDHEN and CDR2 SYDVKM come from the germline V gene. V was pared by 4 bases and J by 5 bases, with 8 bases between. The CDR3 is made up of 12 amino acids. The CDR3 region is CASSSGAYGYTF. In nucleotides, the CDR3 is TGTGCCAGCAGTTCTGGGGCGTATGGCTACACCTTC.

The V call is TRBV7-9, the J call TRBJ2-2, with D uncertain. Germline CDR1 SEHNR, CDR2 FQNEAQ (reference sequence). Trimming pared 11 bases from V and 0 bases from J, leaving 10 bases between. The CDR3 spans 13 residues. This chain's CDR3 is CAATSANTGELFF. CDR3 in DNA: TGTGCCGCCACAAGCGCGAACACCGGGGAGCTGTTTTTT. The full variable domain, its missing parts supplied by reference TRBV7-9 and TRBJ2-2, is DTGVSQNPRHKITKRGQNVTFRCDPISEHNRLYWYRQTLGQGPEFLTYFQNEAQLEKSRLLSDRFSAERPKGSFSTLEIQRTEQGDSAMYLCAATSANTGELFFGEGSRLTVL.

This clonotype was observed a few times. For the CDR3, the DNA is TGCGCCAGCACCATAGCGGGGGGGCTTATCGCAGATACGCAGTATTTT. The encoded protein is CASTIAGGLIADTQYF. The chain uses TRBV5-1 and TRBJ2-3, with 11 positions matching TRBD2. Germline V gives CDR1 SGHRS, CDR2 YFSETQ. There are 16 residues in the CDR3. V lost 6 bases, J lost 4 bases, and 10 bases stayed unmatched.

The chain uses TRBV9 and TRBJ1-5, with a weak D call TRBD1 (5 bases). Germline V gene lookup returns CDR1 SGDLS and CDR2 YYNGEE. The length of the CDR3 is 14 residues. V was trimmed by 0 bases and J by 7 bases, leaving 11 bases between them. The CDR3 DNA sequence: TGTGCCAGCAGCGTAGGAGGGGAAGAGCAGCCCCAGCATTTT. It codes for CASSVGGEEQPQHF.

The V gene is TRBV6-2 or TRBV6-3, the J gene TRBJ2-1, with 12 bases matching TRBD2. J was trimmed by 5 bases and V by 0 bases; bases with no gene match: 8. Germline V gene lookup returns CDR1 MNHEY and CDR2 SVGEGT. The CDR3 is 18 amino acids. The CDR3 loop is CASSYSMSSGGGNNEQFF. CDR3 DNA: TGTGCCAGCAGTTACTCGATGTCTAGCGGGGGGGGAAACAATGAGCAGTTCTTC.

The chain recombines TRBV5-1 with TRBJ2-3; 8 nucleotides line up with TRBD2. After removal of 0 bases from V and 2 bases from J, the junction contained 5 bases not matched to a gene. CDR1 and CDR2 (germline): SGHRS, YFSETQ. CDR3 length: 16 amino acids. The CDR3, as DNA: TGCGCCAGCAGCTTGGCTGGGACTAGATACACAGATACGCAGTATTTT. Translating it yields CASSLAGTRYTDTQYF.

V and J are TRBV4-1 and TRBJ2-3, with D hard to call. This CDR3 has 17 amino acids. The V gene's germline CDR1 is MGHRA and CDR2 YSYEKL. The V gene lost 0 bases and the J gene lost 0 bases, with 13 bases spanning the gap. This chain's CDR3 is CASSQDLDLSSTDTQYF. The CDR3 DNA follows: TGCGCCAGCAGCCAAGATCTGGACCTTAGTAGCACAGATACGCAGTATTTT.

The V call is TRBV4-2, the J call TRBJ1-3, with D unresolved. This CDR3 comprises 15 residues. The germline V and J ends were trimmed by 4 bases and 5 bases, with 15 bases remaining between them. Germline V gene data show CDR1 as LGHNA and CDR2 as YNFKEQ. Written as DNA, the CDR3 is TGTGCCAGCAGCCGAGACACCGGGTCTCGAAACACCATATATTTT. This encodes CASSRDTGSRNTIYF.